This TCR beta chain was recorded in a study of shared clonotypes between healthy human individuals. Study as a whole: Participating donors consisted of a couple of women and a few men aged 18 to 49.

Recent vaccinations or acute infections were absent in the healthy HIV-negative adult donors. Extraction of genomic DNA in unsorted samples used about 90 million PBMCs. Genomic DNA (from each subset) was split evenly across several immunoSEQ plates. Some clones are missing from TCRdb's copy, which holds only in-frame ones; the method was immunoSEQ multiplex PCR. The data show 400,000 to 550,000 clones, roughly 78% seen once. This CDR3 has 16 amino acids. CDR1 is SGHRS, CDR2 YFSETQ, per germline. V lost 0 bases to trimming and J lost 0 bases; unmatched junction nucleotides: 4. Sequenced input: PBMCs. This TCR derives from a woman aged 40-49 years in good health. Some clones in this sample may be carry-over from other donors' samples. The rearrangement joins TRBV5-1 to TRBJ2-3; 7 bases line up with TRBD2. The CDR3 coding sequence is TGCGCCAGCAGCTTGGTGGTTAGCGGGAGCACAGATACGCAGTATTTT. Translating gives CASSLVVSGSTDTQYF.